These T cell receptor beta chains were read from a single sample in a study of blood T cell repertoires in COVID-19. TCRdb's copy holds only in-frame clones and misses some; the assay was immunoSEQ multiplex PCR. The data show more than 300,000 clones, approximately 89% seen once. Source material: peripheral blood. The receptors here all came from a woman aged 18-29 years who had recovered from COVID-19. The CDR3 runs from the conserved cysteine through the conserved F or W. D genes are given only for firm matches. Only part of the rows carry a size: once, few, many, or a class if the clone is expanded.

TRBV6-5,TRBJ1-2,.,.,CASSKSQGWNYGYTF,TGTGCCAGCAGTAAATCCCAGGGATGGAACTATGGCTACACCTTC
TRBV30,TRBJ1-2,.,TRBD1,CAWSVGQGSHGYTF,TGTGCCTGGAGTGTGGGACAGGGTAGCCATGGCTACACCTTC
TRBV20-1,TRBJ2-1,.,TRBD2,CSASSAGGYNEQFF,TGCAGTGCTAGTTCCGCGGGAGGGTACAATGAGCAGTTCTTC
TRBV7-8,TRBJ1-6,once,.,CASSFFPPSYNSPLHF,TGTGCCAGCAGCTTTTTTCCCCCCAGTTATAATTCACCCCTCCACTTT
TRBV3-1/TRBV3-2,TRBJ1-1,.,TRBD1,CASSLPDRSTEAFF,TGTGCCAGCAGCCTACCGGACAGGAGCACTGAAGCTTTCTTT
TRBV12-3/TRBV12-4,TRBJ1-2,.,.,CASSLSLYGYTF,TGTGCCAGCAGTTTAAGCCTCTATGGCTACACCTTC
TRBV5-1,TRBJ1-5,.,TRBD1,CASSLTGTGINQPQHF,TGCGCCAGCAGCTTGACCGGGACAGGCATCAATCAGCCCCAGCATTTT
TRBV11-2,TRBJ2-3,.,.,CASSFSSRGGESRTDTQYF,TGTGCCAGCAGCTTCTCCTCAAGGGGGGGAGAATCTCGCACAGATACGCAGTATTTT
TRBV13,TRBJ1-1,.,.,CASSDGGGTEAFF,TGTGCCAGTTCCGACGGGGGGGGCACTGAAGCTTTCTTT
TRBV10-3,TRBJ1-1,.,.,CAIKGQIGRAEAFF,TGTGCCATCAAGGGGCAGATCGGCCGGGCTGAAGCTTTCTTT
TRBV5-1,TRBJ1-4,.,TRBD1,CASSLTGQRSEKLFF,TGCGCCAGCAGCTTGACGGGACAGAGGAGTGAAAAACTGTTTTTT
TRBV5-1,TRBJ2-2,.,.,CASSLVGGTNTGELFF,TGCGCCAGCAGCTTGGTTGGCGGGACTAACACCGGGGAGCTGTTTTTT
TRBV13,TRBJ1-1,.,TRBD1,CASSFYYRGRRYTEAFF,TGTGCCAGCAGCTTCTACTACAGGGGGCGACGATATACTGAAGCTTTCTTT
TRBV27,TRBJ1-1,few,.,CASSFGPHTEAFF,TGTGCCAGCAGTTTTGGGCCGCACACTGAAGCTTTCTTT
TRBV27,TRBJ2-1,.,.,CASSLGQAYNEQFF,TGTGCCAGCAGTTTAGGGCAGGCCTACAATGAGCAGTTCTTC
TRBV28,TRBJ1-3,.,.,CASSLWDSSSGNTIYF,TGTGCCAGCAGTTTATGGGACAGCTCCTCTGGAAACACCATATATTTT
TRBV6-5,TRBJ2-5,.,TRBD2,CASSRGDGQETQYF,TGTGCCAGCAGTCGGGGGGACGGCCAAGAGACCCAGTACTTC
TRBV6-2/TRBV6-3,TRBJ1-2,.,.,CASSRRGYGYTF,TGTGCCAGCAGTCGCAGGGGATATGGCTACACCTTC
TRBV19,TRBJ1-2,.,.,CASSVGPGSSYGYTF,TGTGCCAGTAGTGTAGGCCCGGGTTCTAGCTATGGCTACACCTTC
TRBV9,TRBJ1-1,.,.,CASSVGAALNTEAFF,TGTGCCAGCAGCGTAGGGGCAGCCCTGAACACTGAAGCTTTCTTT
TRBV25-1,TRBJ2-1,.,TRBD2,CASRQAGTSNEQFF,TGTGCCAGCAGACAGGCCGGGACTAGCAATGAGCAGTTCTTC
TRBV20-1,TRBJ1-2,.,.,CSARGGGYTF,TGCAGTGCTAGAGGCGGTGGCTACACCTTC
TRBV27,TRBJ2-4,.,.,CASSLSLAKNIQYF,TGTGCCAGCAGTTTATCCCTAGCCAAAAACATTCAGTACTTC
TRBV7-2,TRBJ2-3,.,TRBD2,CASSLGAGGRQDTQYF,TGTGCCAGCAGCTTAGGTGCGGGAGGCCGGCAAGATACGCAGTATTTT
TRBV9,TRBJ2-2,.,.,CASSRDGASVNTGELFF,TGTGCCAGTTCCCGAGACGGAGCCTCCGTGAACACCGGGGAGCTGTTTTTT
TRBV7-2,TRBJ1-6,.,.,CASSTLGQRPHF,TGTGCCAGCAGTACGCTAGGACAGCGGCCCCACTTT
TRBV6-5,TRBJ1-1,.,.,CAGSRSPGDTEAFF,TGTGCCGGCTCGCGAAGCCCCGGGGACACTGAAGCTTTCTTT
TRBV5-4,TRBJ2-5,once,TRBD1,CASSPGTVGTQYF,TGTGCCAGCAGCCCAGGGACAGTTGGGACCCAGTACTTC
TRBV3-1/TRBV3-2,TRBJ2-1,.,TRBD2,CASSQWASGTHNEQFF,TGTGCCAGCAGCCAATGGGCTAGCGGGACCCACAATGAGCAGTTCTTC
TRBV7-2,TRBJ2-1,.,.,CASSLEEGPNEQFF,TGTGCCAGCAGCTTAGAGGAGGGACCCAATGAGCAGTTCTTC
TRBV29-1,TRBJ2-1,.,.,CSVELWSNGYNEQFF,TGCAGCGTTGAACTATGGAGTAACGGATACAATGAGCAGTTCTTC
TRBV7-9,TRBJ2-1,.,TRBD2,CASSLTLAISYNEQFF,TGTGCCAGCAGCTTAACACTAGCGATCTCCTACAATGAGCAGTTCTTC
TRBV15,TRBJ2-1,.,TRBD2,CAASGLAGVGEQFF,TGTGCCGCCTCGGGACTAGCGGGAGTAGGAGAGCAGTTCTTC
TRBV13,TRBJ2-1,.,TRBD2,CASSSTSAEVAEQFF,TGTGCCAGCAGCTCGACTAGCGCCGAGGTTGCCGAGCAGTTCTTC
TRBV13,TRBJ2-6,.,TRBD1,CASSPVAGGPSGANVLTF,TGTGCCAGCAGCCCAGTGGCAGGGGGCCCCTCTGGGGCCAACGTCCTGACTTTC
TRBV19,TRBJ1-5,.,TRBD1,CASSMGQGRVQPQHF,TGTGCCAGTAGTATGGGACAGGGAAGGGTTCAGCCCCAGCATTTT
TRBV5-1,TRBJ1-5,.,.,CASSLGDSENQPQHF,TGCGCCAGCAGCTTGGGGGACTCCGAGAATCAGCCCCAGCATTTT
TRBV11-3,TRBJ2-5,.,.,CASSSGQNQETQYF,TGTGCCAGCAGCTCCGGACAGAACCAAGAGACCCAGTACTTC
TRBV7-2,TRBJ2-1,.,.,CASSFAGLNEQFF,TGTGCCAGCAGCTTTGCGGGCCTCAATGAGCAGTTCTTC
TRBV27,TRBJ1-5,.,.,CASSLWSGDSNQPQHF,TGTGCCAGCAGTTTATGGTCAGGGGATAGCAATCAGCCCCAGCATTTT
TRBV11-2,TRBJ1-1,.,TRBD1,CASSTVRGQGARGTEAFF,TGTGCCAGCAGCACCGTACGGGGACAGGGGGCGCGGGGCACTGAAGCTTTCTTT
TRBV15,TRBJ2-5,.,TRBD1,CATSSLTGGMETQYF,TGTGCCACCAGCTCCCTGACAGGGGGCATGGAGACCCAGTACTTC
TRBV11-3,TRBJ2-1,.,TRBD2,CASSSSGANYNEQFF,TGTGCCAGCAGCTCTAGCGGGGCCAACTACAATGAGCAGTTCTTC